The entry below describes one TCR beta chain. Its matching antigen is unknown. V dropped 3 bases and J dropped 5; count of bases not matched to a gene: 9. This CDR3 region has 15 residues. Germline V lookup: CDR1 SGHRS, CDR2 YFSETQ. The entry originates in a study of CD8 T cells in Susac syndrome. Overall study results and limits: CD8+ clonal expansion in Susac peaked in TEMRA cells and active patients.

Random hexamers were used to reverse transcribe 0.5 to 1 ug of RNA. Via MiXCR, TCRdb re-called the immunoSEQ multiplex PCR reads, giving one row per CDR3 protein. The table records nearly 110,000 distinct CDR3 sequences, approximately 93% of them present only once. The sample comprised CD8+ T cells from PBMCs. The chain employs TRBV5-1 and TRBJ2-5, with 8 bases fitting TRBD2. The TCR was taken from a human donor with Susac syndrome. The CDR3 bases are TGCGCCAGCAGCTCGGCCGGGACTAGGGTGGAGACCCAGTACTTC. Translation gives CASSSAGTRVETQYF.